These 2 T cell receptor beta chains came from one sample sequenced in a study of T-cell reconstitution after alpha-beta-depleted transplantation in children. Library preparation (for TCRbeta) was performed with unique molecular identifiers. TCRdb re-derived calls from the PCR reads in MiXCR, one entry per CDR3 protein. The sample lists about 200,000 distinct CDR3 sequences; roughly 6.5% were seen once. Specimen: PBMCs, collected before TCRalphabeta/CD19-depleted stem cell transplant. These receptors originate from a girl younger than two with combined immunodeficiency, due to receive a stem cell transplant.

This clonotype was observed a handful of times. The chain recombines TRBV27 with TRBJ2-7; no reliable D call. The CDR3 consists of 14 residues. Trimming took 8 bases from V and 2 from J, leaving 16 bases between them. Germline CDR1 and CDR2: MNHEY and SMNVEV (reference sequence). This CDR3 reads CASSPLTVPYEQYF. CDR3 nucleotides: TGTGCCAGCTCCCCTCTTACTGTACCCTACGAGCAGTACTTC.

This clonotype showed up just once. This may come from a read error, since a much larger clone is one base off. CDR3 nucleotide sequence: TGTGCCAGCAGCTTGGTGCGGGGGAGCACAGATACGCAGTATTTT. This encodes CASSLVRGSTDTQYF. The V call is TRBV5-6, the J call TRBJ2-3; TRBD2 aligns across 7 bases. Germline V gene sequence: CDR1 SGHDT, CDR2 YYEEEE. V dropped 0 bases and J dropped 0; count of bases not matched to a gene: 1. CDR3 length: 15 amino acids. The whole variable domain, remainder taken from reference TRBV5-6 and TRBJ2-3, is DAGVTQSPTHLIKTRGQQVTLRCSPKSGHDTVSWYQQALGQGPQFIFQYYEEEERQRGNFPDRFSGHQFPNYSSELNVNALLLGDSALYLCASSLVRGSTDTQYFGPGTRLTVL.